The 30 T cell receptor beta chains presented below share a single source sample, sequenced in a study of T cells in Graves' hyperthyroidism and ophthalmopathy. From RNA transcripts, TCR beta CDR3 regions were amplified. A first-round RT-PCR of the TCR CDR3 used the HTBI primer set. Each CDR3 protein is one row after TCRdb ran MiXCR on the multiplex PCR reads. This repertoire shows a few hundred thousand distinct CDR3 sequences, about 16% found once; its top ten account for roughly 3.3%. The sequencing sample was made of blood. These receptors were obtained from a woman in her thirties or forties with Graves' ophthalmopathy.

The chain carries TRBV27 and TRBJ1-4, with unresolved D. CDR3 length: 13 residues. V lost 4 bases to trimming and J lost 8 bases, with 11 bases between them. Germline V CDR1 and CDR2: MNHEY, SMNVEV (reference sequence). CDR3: CASSSGIGEKLFF. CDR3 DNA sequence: TGTGCCAGCAGTTCGGGAATCGGGGAAAAACTGTTTTTT.

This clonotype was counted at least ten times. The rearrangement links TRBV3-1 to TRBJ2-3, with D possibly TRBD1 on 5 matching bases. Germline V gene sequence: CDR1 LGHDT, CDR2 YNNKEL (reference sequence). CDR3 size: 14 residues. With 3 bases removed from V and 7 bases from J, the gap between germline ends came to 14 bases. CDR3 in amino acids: CASSQETATYTQYF. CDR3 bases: TGTGCCAGCAGCCAGGAGACAGCAACTTATACGCAGTATTTT.

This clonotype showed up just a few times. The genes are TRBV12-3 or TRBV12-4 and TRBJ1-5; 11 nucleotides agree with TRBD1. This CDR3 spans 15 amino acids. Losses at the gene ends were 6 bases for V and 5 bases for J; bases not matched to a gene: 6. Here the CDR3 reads CASRQGQGDYQPQHF. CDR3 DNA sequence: TGTGCCAGCAGGCAGGGACAGGGGGACTATCAGCCCCAGCATTTT.

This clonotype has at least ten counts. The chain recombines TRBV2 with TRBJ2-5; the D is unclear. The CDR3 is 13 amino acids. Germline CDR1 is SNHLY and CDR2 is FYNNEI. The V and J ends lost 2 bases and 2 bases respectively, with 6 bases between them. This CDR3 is CASSEPLQETQYF. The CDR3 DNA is TGTGCCAGCAGTGAACCGTTACAAGAGACCCAGTACTTC.

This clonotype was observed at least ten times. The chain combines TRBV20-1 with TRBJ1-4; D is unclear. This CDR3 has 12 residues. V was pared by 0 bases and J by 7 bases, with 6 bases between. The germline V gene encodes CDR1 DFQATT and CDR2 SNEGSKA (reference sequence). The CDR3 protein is CSARDVGEKLFF. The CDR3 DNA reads TGCAGTGCTAGAGATGTAGGTGAAAAACTGTTTTTT.

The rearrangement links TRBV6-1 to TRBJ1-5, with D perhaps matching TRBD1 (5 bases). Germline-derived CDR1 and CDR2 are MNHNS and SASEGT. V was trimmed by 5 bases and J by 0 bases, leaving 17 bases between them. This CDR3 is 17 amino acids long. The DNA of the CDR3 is TGTGCCAGCAGTACGGGGGGGGGACCAAATAGCAATCAGCCCCAGCATTTT. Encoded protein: CASSTGGGPNSNQPQHF.

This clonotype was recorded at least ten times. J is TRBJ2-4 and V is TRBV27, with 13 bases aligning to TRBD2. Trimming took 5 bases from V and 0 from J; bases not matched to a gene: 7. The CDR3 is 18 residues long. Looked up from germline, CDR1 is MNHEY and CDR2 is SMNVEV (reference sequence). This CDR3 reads CASSKLAGGSLAKNIQYF. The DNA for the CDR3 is TGTGCCAGCAGTAAACTAGCGGGGGGGTCTCTAGCCAAAAACATTCAGTACTTC.

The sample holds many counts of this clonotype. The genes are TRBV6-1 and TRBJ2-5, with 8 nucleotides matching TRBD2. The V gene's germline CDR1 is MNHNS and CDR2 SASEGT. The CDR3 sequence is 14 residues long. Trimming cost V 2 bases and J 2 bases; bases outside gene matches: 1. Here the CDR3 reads CASSETSGQETQYF. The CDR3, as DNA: TGTGCCAGCAGTGAAACTAGCGGACAAGAGACCCAGTACTTC.

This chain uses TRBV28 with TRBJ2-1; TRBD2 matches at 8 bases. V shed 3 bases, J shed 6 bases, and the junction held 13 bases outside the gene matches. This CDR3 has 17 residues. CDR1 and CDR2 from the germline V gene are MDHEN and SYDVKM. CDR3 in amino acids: CASSFLRLAIGTNEQFF. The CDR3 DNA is TGTGCCAGCAGTTTTCTCCGACTAGCGATAGGTACCAATGAGCAGTTCTTC.

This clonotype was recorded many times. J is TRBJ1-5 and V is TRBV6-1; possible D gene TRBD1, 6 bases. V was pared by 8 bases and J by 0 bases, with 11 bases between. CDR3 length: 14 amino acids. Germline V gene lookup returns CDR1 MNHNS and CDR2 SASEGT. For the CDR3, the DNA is TGTGCCAGCGCGGACAGCCATAGCAATCAGCCCCAGCATTTT. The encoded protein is CASADSHSNQPQHF.

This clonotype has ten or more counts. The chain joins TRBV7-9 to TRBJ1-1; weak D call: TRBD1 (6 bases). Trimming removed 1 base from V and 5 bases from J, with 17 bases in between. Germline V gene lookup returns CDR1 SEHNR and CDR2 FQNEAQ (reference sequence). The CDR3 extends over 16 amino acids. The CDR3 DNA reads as TGTGCCAGCAGCTTAGTTTATGGACAGTATTGGACTGAAGCTTTCTTT. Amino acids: CASSLVYGQYWTEAFF.

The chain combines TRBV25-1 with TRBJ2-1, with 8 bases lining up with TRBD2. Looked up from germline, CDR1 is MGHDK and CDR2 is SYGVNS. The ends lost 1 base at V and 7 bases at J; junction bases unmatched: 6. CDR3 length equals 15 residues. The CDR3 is CASSESELAANEQFF. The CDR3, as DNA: TGTGCCAGCAGTGAATCCGAACTAGCGGCAAATGAGCAGTTCTTC.

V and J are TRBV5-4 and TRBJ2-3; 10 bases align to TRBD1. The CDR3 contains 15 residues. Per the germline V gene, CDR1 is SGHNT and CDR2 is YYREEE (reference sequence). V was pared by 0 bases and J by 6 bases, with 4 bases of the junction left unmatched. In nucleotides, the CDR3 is TGTGCCAGCAGCTTGGTAGGGACAGGGGCGGATACGCAGTATTTT. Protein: CASSLVGTGADTQYF.

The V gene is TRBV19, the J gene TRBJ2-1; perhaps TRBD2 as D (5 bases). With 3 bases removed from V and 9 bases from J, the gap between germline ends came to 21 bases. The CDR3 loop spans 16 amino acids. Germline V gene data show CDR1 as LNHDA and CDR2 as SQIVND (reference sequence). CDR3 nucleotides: TGTGCCAGTAGTATTCACGCCACGGGAAGATACGGTGAGCAGTTCTTC. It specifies CASSIHATGRYGEQFF.

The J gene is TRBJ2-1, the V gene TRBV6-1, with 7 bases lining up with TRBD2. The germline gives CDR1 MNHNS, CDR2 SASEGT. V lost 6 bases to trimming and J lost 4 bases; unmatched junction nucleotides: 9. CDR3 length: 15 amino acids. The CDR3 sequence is CASRVGGPSYNEQFF. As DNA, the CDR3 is TGTGCCAGCAGGGTGGGAGGGCCTAGTTACAATGAGCAGTTCTTC.

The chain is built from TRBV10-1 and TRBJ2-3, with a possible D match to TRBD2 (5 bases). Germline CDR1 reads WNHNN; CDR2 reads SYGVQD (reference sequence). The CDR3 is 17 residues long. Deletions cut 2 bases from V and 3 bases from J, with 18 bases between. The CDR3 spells CASSEGLDYQTTDTQYF. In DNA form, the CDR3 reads TGCGCCAGCAGTGAGGGACTCGACTACCAAACTACAGATACGCAGTATTTT.

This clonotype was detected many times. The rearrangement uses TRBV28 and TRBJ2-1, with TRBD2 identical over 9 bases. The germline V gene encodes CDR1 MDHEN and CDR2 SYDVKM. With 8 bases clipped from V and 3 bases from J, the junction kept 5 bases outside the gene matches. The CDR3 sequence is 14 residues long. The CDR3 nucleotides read TGTGCCAGCCAGGCGGGAGGGGACTACAATGAGCAGTTCTTC. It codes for CASQAGGDYNEQFF.

As DNA, the CDR3 is TGTGCCAGCAGGGAGGGGGCTATCGGCTACACCTTC. Translation: CASREGAIGYTF. The genes are TRBV2 and TRBJ1-2, with TRBD1 identical over 7 bases. CDR1 and CDR2 (germline): SNHLY, FYNNEI. V dropped 6 bases and J dropped 8; count of bases not matched to a gene: 6. The length of the CDR3 is 12 residues.

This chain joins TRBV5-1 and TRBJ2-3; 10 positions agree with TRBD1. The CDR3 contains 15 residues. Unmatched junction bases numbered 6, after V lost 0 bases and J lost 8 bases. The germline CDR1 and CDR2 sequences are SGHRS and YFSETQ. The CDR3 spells CASSLGGQGLGTQYF. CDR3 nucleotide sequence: TGCGCCAGCAGCTTGGGGGGACAGGGGCTAGGTACGCAGTATTTT. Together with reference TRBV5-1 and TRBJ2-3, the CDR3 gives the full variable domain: KAGVTQTPRYLIKTRGQQVTLSCSPISGHRSVSWYQQTPGQGLQFLFEYFSETQRNKGNFPGRFSGRQFSNSRSEMNVSTLELGDSALYLCASSLGGQGLGTQYFGPGTRLTVL.

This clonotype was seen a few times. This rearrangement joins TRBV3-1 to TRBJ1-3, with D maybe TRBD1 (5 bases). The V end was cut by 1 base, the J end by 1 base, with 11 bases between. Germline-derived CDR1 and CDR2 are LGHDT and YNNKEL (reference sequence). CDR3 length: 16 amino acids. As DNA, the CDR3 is TGTGCCAGCAGCCAAGTTCGACAGTCATCTGGAAACACCATATATTTT. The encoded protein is CASSQVRQSSGNTIYF.

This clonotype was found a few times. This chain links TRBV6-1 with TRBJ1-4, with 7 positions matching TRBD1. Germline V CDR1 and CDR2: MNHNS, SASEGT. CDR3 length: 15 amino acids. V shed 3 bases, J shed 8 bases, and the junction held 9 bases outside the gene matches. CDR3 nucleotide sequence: TGTGCCAGCAGTGACCAGGGGGGGCGAAGCGAAAAACTGTTTTTT. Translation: CASSDQGGRSEKLFF.

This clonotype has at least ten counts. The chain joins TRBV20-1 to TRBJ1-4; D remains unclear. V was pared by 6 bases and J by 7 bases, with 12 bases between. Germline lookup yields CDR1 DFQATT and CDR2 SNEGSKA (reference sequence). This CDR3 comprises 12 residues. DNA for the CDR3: TGCAGTGCAGGAGGGAGTGGTGAAAAACTGTTTTTT. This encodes CSAGGSGEKLFF.

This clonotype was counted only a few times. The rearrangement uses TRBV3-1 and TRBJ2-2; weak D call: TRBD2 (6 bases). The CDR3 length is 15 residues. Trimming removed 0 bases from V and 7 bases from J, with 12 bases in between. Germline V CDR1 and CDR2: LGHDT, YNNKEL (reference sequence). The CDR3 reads CASSQEGLSGGELFF. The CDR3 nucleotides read TGTGCCAGCAGCCAAGAAGGCCTTAGCGGCGGGGAGCTGTTTTTT.

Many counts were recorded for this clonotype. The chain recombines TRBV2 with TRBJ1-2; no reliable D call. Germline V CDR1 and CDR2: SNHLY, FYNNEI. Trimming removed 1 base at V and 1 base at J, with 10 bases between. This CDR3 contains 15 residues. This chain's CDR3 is CASSEVGRINYGYTF. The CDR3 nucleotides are TGTGCCAGCAGTGAAGTCGGCAGAATTAACTATGGCTACACCTTC.

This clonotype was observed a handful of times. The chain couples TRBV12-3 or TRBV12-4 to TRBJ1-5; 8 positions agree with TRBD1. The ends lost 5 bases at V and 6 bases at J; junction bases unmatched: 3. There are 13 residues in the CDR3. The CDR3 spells CASSAQGVQPQHF. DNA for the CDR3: TGTGCCAGCAGTGCACAGGGGGTTCAGCCCCAGCATTTT.

The CDR3 region has the DNA TGTGCCAGTAGTTTGACCCTCAGGAGGTCGGGCGAGCAGTACTTC. Its protein product is CASSLTLRRSGEQYF. The chain recombines TRBV19 with TRBJ2-7; D is perhaps TRBD2 (5 bases). This CDR3 comprises 15 residues. The germline gives CDR1 LNHDA, CDR2 SQIVND (reference sequence). V was trimmed by 5 bases and J by 6 bases, leaving 20 bases between them. Supplemented by reference TRBV19 and TRBJ2-7, the full variable domain reads DGGITQSPKYLFRKEGQNVTLSCEQNLNHDAMYWYRQDPGQGLRLIYYSQIVNDFQKGDIAEGYSVSREKKESFPLTVTSAQKNPTAFYLCASSLTLRRSGEQYFGPGTRLTVT.

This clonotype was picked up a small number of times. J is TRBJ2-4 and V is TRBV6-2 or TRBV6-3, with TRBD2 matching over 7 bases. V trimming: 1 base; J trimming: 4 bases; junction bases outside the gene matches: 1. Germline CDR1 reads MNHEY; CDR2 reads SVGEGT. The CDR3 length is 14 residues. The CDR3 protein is CASSYLGGKNIQYF. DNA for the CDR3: TGTGCCAGCAGTTACTTGGGGGGGAAAAACATTCAGTACTTC.

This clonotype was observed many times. The CDR3 sequence is CASSPHKRGGLLSRTDTQYF. Here the CDR3 DNA reads TGTGCCAGCAGCCCCCACAAGCGGGGGGGCCTTCTTTCCCGCACAGATACGCAGTATTTT. This chain joins TRBV12-3 or TRBV12-4 and TRBJ2-3, with TRBD2 matching 10 bases. V lost 6 bases and J lost 1; bases outside the gene matches: 19. The CDR3 loop spans 20 amino acids.

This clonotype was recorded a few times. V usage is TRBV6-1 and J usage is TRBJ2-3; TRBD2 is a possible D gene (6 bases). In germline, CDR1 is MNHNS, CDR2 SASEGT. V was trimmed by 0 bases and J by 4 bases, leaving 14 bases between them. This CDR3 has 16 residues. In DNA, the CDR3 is TGTGCCAGCAGTGAAGCACCCTCAGGAGGGGCAGATACGCAGTATTTT. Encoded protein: CASSEAPSGGADTQYF.

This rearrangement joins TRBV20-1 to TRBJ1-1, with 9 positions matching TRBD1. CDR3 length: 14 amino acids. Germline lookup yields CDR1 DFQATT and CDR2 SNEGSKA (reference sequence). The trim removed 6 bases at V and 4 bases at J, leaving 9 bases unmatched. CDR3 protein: CSATDRDRVTEAFF. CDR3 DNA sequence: TGCAGTGCAACGGACCGGGACAGGGTCACTGAAGCTTTCTTT.